Below, 30 T cell receptor beta chains from the same sample are listed, as sequenced in a study of blood T cell repertoires in COVID-19. Libraries were prepared by immunoSEQ multiplex PCR; TCRdb keeps only in-frame clonotypes and omits some of them. The sample yields about 34,000 clones, about 80% seen once. Sample: peripheral blood. These receptors originate from a man of 80 years or more with acute or convalescent COVID-19.

This clone has just a few counts. J is TRBJ2-1 and V is TRBV30; weak D call: TRBD1 (6 bases). This CDR3 has 16 residues. With 0 bases removed from V and 4 bases from J, the gap between germline ends came to 16 bases. The germline V gene encodes CDR1 GTSNPN and CDR2 SVGIG (reference sequence). This chain's CDR3 is CAWSVLGQLMYNEQFF. CDR3 nucleotide sequence: TGTGCCTGGAGTGTACTCGGACAGCTTATGTACAATGAGCAGTTCTTC.

The V and J genes are TRBV4-1 and TRBJ2-7; D might be TRBD2 (7 bases). This CDR3 contains 15 residues. Germline assignment: CDR1 MGHRA and CDR2 YSYEKL. The V and J ends lost 1 base and 2 bases respectively, with 12 bases between them. The CDR3 reads CASSQVRGGTYEQYF. CDR3 DNA sequence: TGCGCCAGCAGCCAAGTTCGCGGGGGCACCTACGAGCAGTACTTC.

The chain carries TRBV4-3 and TRBJ2-7; 11 nucleotides agree with TRBD1. Germline V gene data show CDR1 as LGHNA and CDR2 as YSLEER. The CDR3 sequence is 15 residues long. J gave up 6 bases and V 0 bases, and 4 bases lay outside the gene matches. CDR3 residues: CASSQDTGTGGEQYF. Written as DNA, the CDR3 is TGCGCCAGCAGCCAAGATACGGGGACAGGGGGCGAGCAGTACTTC.

The rearrangement links TRBV5-6 to TRBJ2-5, with TRBD1 matching 9 bases. Germline V lookup: CDR1 SGHDT, CDR2 YYEEEE. V dropped 7 bases and J dropped 2; count of bases not matched to a gene: 6. This CDR3 has 14 residues. CDR3 sequence: CASVHRGPQETQYF. DNA for the CDR3: TGTGCCAGCGTCCACAGGGGGCCGCAAGAGACCCAGTACTTC.

The chain joins TRBV6-5 to TRBJ2-7, with 9 bases identical to TRBD1. V was pared by 5 bases and J by 0 bases, with 2 bases of the junction left unmatched. The CDR3 totals 14 residues. Germline CDR1 reads MNHEY; CDR2 reads SVGAGI. For the CDR3, the DNA is TGTGCCAGCAGTAAGGACAGGGGCTCCTACGAGCAGTACTTC. The encoded protein is CASSKDRGSYEQYF.

By sample share, this clone is medium-sized. The gene calls are TRBV14 and TRBJ2-3; D is ambiguous. This CDR3 is built from 14 residues. V lost 1 base to trimming and J lost 2 bases, with 7 bases between them. Germline values: CDR1 SGHDN, CDR2 FVKESK. CDR3 sequence (DNA): TGTGCCAGCAGCCAAGCCAGGCACACAGATACGCAGTATTTT. Translated: CASSQARHTDTQYF.

A few counts support this clone. The sample holds other DNA sequences that translate to the same CDR3. The CDR3 region is CASSYSRTGGGYGYTF. The CDR3 nucleotides read TGTGCCAGCAGTTACTCCCGGACAGGGGGCGGCTATGGCTACACCTTC. The chain joins TRBV6-5 to TRBJ1-2; 11 bases fit TRBD1. V lost 0 bases to trimming and J lost 4 bases; unmatched junction nucleotides: 4. The CDR3 covers 16 residues. Germline-derived CDR1 and CDR2 are MNHEY and SVGAGI.

The genes are TRBV3-1 (or the pseudogene TRBV3-2) and TRBJ2-6, with 8 positions matching TRBD1. This CDR3 region has 19 residues. The V segment lost 1 base and the J segment 0 bases; nucleotides outside the gene matches: 8. Germline V lookup: CDR1 LGHDT, CDR2 YNNKEL (reference sequence). Here the CDR3 reads CASSQGAGTGSSGANVLTF. CDR3 nucleotide sequence: TGTGCCAGCAGCCAAGGAGCCGGGACAGGAAGCTCTGGGGCCAACGTCCTGACTTTC.

A word on this clone: Compared with germline, one end of the junction differs, possibly owing to a read error. This chain connects TRBV2 to TRBJ2-7; weak D call: TRBD1 (5 bases). This CDR3 has 15 amino acids. CDR1 is SNHLY and CDR2 is FYNNEI in the germline V gene. The CDR3 is CASREGAGYSYEQYF. The CDR3 DNA reads as TGTGCCAGCAGGGAAGGCGCAGGGTACTCCTACGAGCAGTACTTC.

The chain combines TRBV6-6 with TRBJ2-7; 9 nucleotides align to TRBD1. This CDR3 is 14 amino acids long. Germline assignment: CDR1 MNHNY and CDR2 SVGAGI (reference sequence). V lost 7 bases to trimming and J lost 4 bases; unmatched junction nucleotides: 8. CDR3 protein: CASIGTGRGYEQYF. CDR3 nucleotide sequence: TGTGCCAGCATTGGGACAGGGAGAGGGTACGAGCAGTACTTC.

V and J are TRBV27 and TRBJ2-4; D is possibly TRBD2 (6 bases). Deletions cut 4 bases from V and 4 bases from J, with 14 bases between. CDR1 is MNHEY and CDR2 is SMNVEV in the germline V gene (reference sequence). CDR3 length: 15 amino acids. The CDR3 sequence: CASSWGGGKKNIQYF. In DNA, the CDR3 is TGTGCCAGCAGTTGGGGAGGCGGGAAAAAAAACATTCAGTACTTC.

The V gene is TRBV9, the J gene TRBJ2-7; 10 nucleotides line up with TRBD1. Trimming cost V 4 bases and J 4 bases; bases outside gene matches: 8. CDR3 length equals 15 residues. CDR1 SGDLS and CDR2 YYNGEE come from the germline V gene. CDR3 amino acids: CASSLRDRGLYEQYF. Here the CDR3 DNA reads TGTGCCAGCAGCCTCCGGGACAGGGGTTTGTACGAGCAGTACTTC.

V gene TRBV11-2 combines with J gene TRBJ2-7; D may be TRBD1 (5 bases). Germline CDR1 is SGHAT and CDR2 is FQNNGV. V dropped 0 bases and J dropped 0 bases, with 9 bases sitting between them. The CDR3 has 15 residues. CDR3 coding DNA: TGTGCCAGCAGCTTAGAGTTGGGGCTCTCCTACGAGCAGTACTTC. Protein product: CASSLELGLSYEQYF.

The chain carries TRBV6-2 or TRBV6-3 and TRBJ2-3; 7 nucleotides agree with TRBD2. The J segment lost 2 bases and the V segment lost 2 bases, leaving 4 bases of the junction unmatched. Per the germline V gene, CDR1 is MNHEY and CDR2 is SVGEGT. The CDR3 is 15 amino acids. CDR3 in amino acids: CASSYTGTTTDTQYF. The CDR3 DNA follows: TGTGCCAGCAGTTACACCGGGACTACCACAGATACGCAGTATTTT.

The chain carries TRBV5-1 and TRBJ2-2; TRBD2 matches at 9 bases. The CDR3 loop spans 15 amino acids. Trimming removed 8 bases from V and 4 bases from J; junction bases left unmatched: 9. CDR1 and CDR2 from the germline V gene are SGHRS and YFSETQ. The CDR3 coding sequence is TGCGCCAGTCGAATAGCGGGAGCTCCCACCGGGGAGCTGTTTTTT. As protein: CASRIAGAPTGELFF.

The chain's CDR3 is CASSKVQGMGETQYF. For the CDR3, the DNA is TGTGCCAGCTCGAAAGTTCAGGGAATGGGAGAGACCCAGTACTTC. This sequence joins TRBV18 and TRBJ2-5, with D maybe TRBD1 (5 bases). V was clipped by 6 bases and J by 4 bases, with 18 bases between them. CDR3 size: 15 residues. CDR1 is KGHSH, CDR2 LQKENI, per germline.

The V gene is TRBV29-1, the J gene TRBJ1-2, with D possibly matching TRBD1 (5 bases). The CDR3 covers 13 residues. Trimming stripped 4 bases from V and 1 base from J, with 10 bases between. Germline V gene data show CDR1 as SQVTM and CDR2 as ANQGSEA. The CDR3 here is CSVGDSVNYGYTF. CDR3 sequence (DNA): TGCAGCGTTGGTGACAGCGTTAACTATGGCTACACCTTC. Looking up the rest from reference TRBV29-1 and TRBJ1-2 gives the full variable domain: SAVISQKPSRDICQRGTSLTIQCQVDSQVTMMFWYRQQPGQSLTLIATANQGSEATYESGFVIDKFPISRPNLTFSTLTVSNMSPEDSSIYLCSVGDSVNYGYTFGSGTRLTVV.

The chain is built from TRBV6-5 and TRBJ2-1; TRBD2 matches at 10 bases. The ends lost 7 bases at V and 6 bases at J; junction bases unmatched: 9. Germline values: CDR1 MNHEY, CDR2 SVGAGI. CDR3 length: 15 amino acids. In nucleotides, the CDR3 is TGTGCCAGCAACACTATAGCGGGGGGCTCCAATGAGCAGTTCTTC. Translating it yields CASNTIAGGSNEQFF.

This clone was seen a single time. The chain couples TRBV2 to TRBJ1-5; weak D call: TRBD1 (5 bases). CDR1 is SNHLY, CDR2 FYNNEI, per germline. CDR3 length: 13 residues. V gave up 8 bases and J gave up 0 bases, with 8 bases separating them. The CDR3 sequence: CASRQHSNQPQHF. CDR3 nucleotides: TGTGCCAGCCGACAGCATAGCAATCAGCCCCAGCATTTT.

The rearrangement uses TRBV9 and TRBJ2-5; 8 bases are shared with TRBD1. Per germline, CDR1 SGDLS and CDR2 YYNGEE. The CDR3 is made up of 17 amino acids. The V gene end was trimmed by 4 bases and the J gene end by 3 bases; junction bases not matched to a gene: 14. The CDR3 nucleotides are TGTGCCAGCAGCCTCTCCTTGGGGACAGGCCGGGAAGAGACCCAGTACTTC. Translation: CASSLSLGTGREETQYF.

The chain links TRBV5-1 to TRBJ2-3; 9 bases line up with TRBD1. Per germline, CDR1 SGHRS and CDR2 YFSETQ. Trimming removed 6 bases from V and 1 base from J; junction bases left unmatched: 3. The CDR3 length is 14 residues. CDR3 loop: CASNRDRGTDTQYF. In nucleotides, the CDR3 is TGCGCCAGCAACCGGGACAGGGGCACAGATACGCAGTATTTT.

The chain recombines TRBV6-1 with TRBJ1-1; D is undetermined. In germline, CDR1 is MNHNS, CDR2 SASEGT. The length of the CDR3 is 13 residues. Between the trimmed V and J ends, which lost 3 bases and 5 bases, there was a span of 10 bases. The CDR3 sequence: CASSERSRTEAFF. The CDR3 DNA reads TGTGCCAGCAGTGAGCGGTCGAGGACTGAAGCTTTCTTT.

In its sample, this clone was seen once. The V gene is TRBV5-4, the J gene TRBJ2-1; TRBD2 aligns across 11 bases. This CDR3 has 15 residues. Germline V gene data show CDR1 as SGHNT and CDR2 as YYREEE (reference sequence). Trimming took 4 bases from V and 3 from J; bases not matched to a gene: 3. The CDR3 sequence: CASSATSGGYNEQFF. CDR3 DNA sequence: TGTGCCAGCAGCGCAACTAGCGGGGGCTACAATGAGCAGTTCTTC.

The table lists this clone with a few counts. The CDR3 here is CASSSTTGLPGGNEQFF. CDR3 DNA sequence: TGTGCCAGCAGCTCAACCACGGGACTACCAGGAGGAAATGAGCAGTTCTTC. The J gene is TRBJ2-1, the V gene TRBV5-6, with 7 positions matching TRBD2. Germline CDR1 is SGHDT and CDR2 is YYEEEE. The trim removed 3 bases at V and 7 bases at J, leaving 16 bases unmatched. CDR3 length: 17 amino acids.

This clone was seen once. This chain joins TRBV7-8 and TRBJ2-3; D not certain. V lost 3 bases and J lost 0, with 7 bases in between. The CDR3 contains 14 residues. CDR1 and CDR2 (germline): SGHVS, FQNEAQ. CDR3 residues: CASSLRWSTDTQYF. In DNA form, the CDR3 reads TGTGCCAGCAGCTTGAGGTGGAGCACAGATACGCAGTATTTT.

The J gene is TRBJ2-2, the V gene TRBV15, with no clear D. V was clipped by 0 bases and J by 4 bases, with 12 bases between them. Germline loops: CDR1 LNHNV, CDR2 YYDKDF (reference sequence). The CDR3 sequence is 16 residues long. The CDR3 coding sequence is TGTGCCACCAGCAGAGATCCATCCGGAGCCACCGGGGAGCTGTTTTTT. This encodes CATSRDPSGATGELFF.

CDR3 DNA sequence: TGTGCCAGTAGCCCCGTCGACAGATACATGAACACTGAAGCTTTCTTT. This sequence encodes CASSPVDRYMNTEAFF. The V call is TRBV19, the J call TRBJ1-1; possibly TRBD1 for D (5 bases). CDR3 length equals 16 residues. From germline, CDR1 is LNHDA and CDR2 SQIVND (reference sequence). The ends were cut back, 6 bases at V and 0 bases at J, with 17 bases in the middle. Full variable domain (remainder filled in from reference TRBV19 and TRBJ1-1): DGGITQSPKYLFRKEGQNVTLSCEQNLNHDAMYWYRQDPGQGLRLIYYSQIVNDFQKGDIAEGYSVSREKKESFPLTVTSAQKNPTAFYLCASSPVDRYMNTEAFFGQGTRLTVV.

The CDR3: CASSYGRGLTGELFF. The CDR3 DNA is TGTGCCAGCAGTTACGGCAGGGGGCTTACCGGGGAGCTGTTTTTT. This rearrangement joins TRBV6-5 to TRBJ2-2, with 8 nucleotides matching TRBD1. CDR3 length: 15 amino acids. Germline V gene data show CDR1 as MNHEY and CDR2 as SVGAGI. V lost 2 bases, J lost 5 bases, and 4 bases stayed unmatched.

The chain joins TRBV10-3 to TRBJ2-5; TRBD1 agrees at 9 bases. Germline CDR1 ENHRY, CDR2 SYGVKD. This CDR3 contains 13 residues. V lost 9 bases and J lost 5; bases outside the gene matches: 7. CDR3 DNA: TGTGCCATTAAAACAGGGGGCGCGGAGACCCAGTACTTC. Encoded protein: CAIKTGGAETQYF.

This clone was observed a few times. The chain uses TRBV5-6 and TRBJ2-5, with a tentative D call TRBD2 (6 bases). CDR1 and CDR2 from the germline V gene are SGHDT and YYEEEE. Trimming took off 4 bases at V and 2 bases at J, with 21 bases between the two ends. The CDR3 length is 17 residues. CDR3: CASSPSLTGGAQETQYF. In nucleotides, the CDR3 is TGTGCCAGCAGCCCGAGCCTCACAGGAGGGGCACAAGAGACCCAGTACTTC.